This record looks at one TCR beta chain sequence and its context. What it binds is unknown. One junction end disagrees with the germline gene, perhaps due to a read error. CDR1 SGHAT and CDR2 FQDESV come from the germline V gene (reference sequence). The CDR3 has 11 amino acids. This entry belongs to a study of tumor-infiltrating lymphocytes in primary liver carcinoma. Study results and caveats: Tumor region pairs outstripped tumor-adjacent and tumor-blood pairs in overlap. Comparison of CD4+ and CD8+ repertoires was precluded by bulk unsorted samples.

TCR beta cDNA was prepared out of about 510 ng total RNA by means of a constant-region primer. Amplification in three nested multiplex PCR rounds with slightly modified ARM-PCR gave rise to TCR beta libraries. Researchers ran the first two PCR rounds for approximately 10 cycles each with TRBV1-TRBV30 forward primers and a C-beta reverse primer. TCRdb reprocessed the multiplex PCR reads via MiXCR and lists one record per CDR3 protein. The data contain approximately 330,000 distinct CDR3 sequences, approximately 65% of them singletons. Unsorted whole blood served as the source of blood RNA, and germline DNA was extracted as well. Chronic HBV infection was present in the patients, who were treatment-naive. Before any surgery took place, approximately 4 milliliters of peripheral blood were collected.

What was sequenced was peripheral blood. The receptor's source is a man in his forties with primary liver carcinoma and hepatitis B virus infection. This chain joins TRBV11-1 and TRBJ2-4; no clear D gene. This CDR3 reads CASSNGYIKFF. The CDR3 DNA sequence: TGTGCCAGCAGCAACGGTTACATTAAGTTCTTT.